This T cell receptor beta chain was sequenced during a study of blood T cell repertoires in COVID-19. Study overall: Italy, Spain and the United States were the sources of the convalescent and acute COVID-19 samples. Sources were T cells, B-cell-depleted T cells, or PBMCs; the material itself was cDNA or gDNA.

The CDR3 covers 16 residues. Losses at the gene ends were 3 bases for V and 0 bases for J; bases not matched to a gene: 3. Germline V gene lookup returns CDR1 SNHLY and CDR2 FYNNEI. Seattle researchers signed up patients amid active infection and tracked them longitudinally. A word on this clone: The same CDR3 can be traced to other DNA sequences in this sample.

Per the study methods: Amplification of reference gene primers provided the estimated nucleated cell counts. Produced via immunoSEQ multiplex PCR; TCRdb's table is partial and in-frame only. The DNA was the basis for D and trimming; V, J and clone size are from that table. In the table there are some 290,000 clones, roughly 90% of which are singletons. The J gene is TRBJ2-7, the V gene TRBV2; 12 bases are shared with TRBD2. Sequences were obtained from peripheral blood. The TCR originated in a woman aged 25 to 45 with COVID-19, enrolled during active disease. The CDR3 region has the DNA TGTGCCAGCAGTGAGGGACTAGCGGGTGCCTCCTACGAGCAGTACTTC. It specifies CASSEGLAGASYEQYF.